Sequencing of this TCR beta chain was carried out in a study of cytomegalovirus exposure and HLA in healthy donors. In germline, CDR1 is DFQATT, CDR2 SNEGSKA (reference sequence). Trimming took off 2 bases at V and 3 bases at J, with 5 bases between the two ends. The CDR3 loop spans 11 amino acids. 13 Jbeta primers and 60 Vbeta primers were used for the PCR. Repertoires were generated with immunoSEQ multiplex PCR, while TCRdb's copy carries only in-frame clones and drops some. This repertoire shows 200,000 to 250,000 clones, around 80% found once; its top ten account for about 1.8%. The chain carries TRBV20-1 and TRBJ2-7; no reliable D call. Sequencing was carried out using PBMCs. This receptor was obtained from a man aged 50-60 years in good health and CMV-seronegative. CDR3 in DNA: TGCAGTGCTAGAAGTAGCTACGAGCAGTACTTC. Its translation: CSARSSYEQYF.